The 32 T cell receptor beta chains presented below share a single source sample, sequenced in a study. TCRdb processed the RT-PCR reads anew with MiXCR; each CDR3 protein has one entry. The data show almost 700,000 distinct CDR3 sequences, 12% to 15% seen once. The material sequenced was memory CD4+ T cells from blood. These receptors all stem from a female donor in good health, serving as a healthy control.

This clonotype turned up a few times. The chain combines TRBV15 with TRBJ2-1, with 7 bases matching TRBD2. CDR3 length: 15 residues. The trim removed 0 bases at V and 4 bases at J, leaving 3 bases unmatched. Per germline, CDR1 LNHNV and CDR2 YYDKDF (reference sequence). CDR3 bases: TGTGCCACCAGCAGAGAGCGGGAGAATTACAATGAGCAGTTCTTC. Protein product: CATSRERENYNEQFF. Full variable domain (rest looked up from reference TRBV15 and TRBJ2-1): DAMVIQNPRYQVTQFGKPVTLSCSQTLNHNVMYWYQQKSSQAPKLLFHYYDKDFNNEADTPDNFQSRRPNTSFCFLDIRSPGLGDTAMYLCATSRERENYNEQFFGPGTRLTVL.

This clonotype came up a few times. The chain employs TRBV5-8 and TRBJ2-7; 7 bases match TRBD2. Germline assignment: CDR1 SGHTS and CDR2 YDEGEE. This CDR3 has 15 residues. Trimming took 0 bases from V and 6 from J; bases not matched to a gene: 9. As DNA, the CDR3 is TGTGCCAGCAGCTTGGCCCCGGGACTAAAGACCGAGCAGTACTTC. Translation: CASSLAPGLKTEQYF. Together with reference TRBV5-8 and TRBJ2-7, the CDR3 gives the full variable domain: EAGVTQSPTHLIKTRGQQATLRCSPISGHTSVYWYQQALGLGLQFLLWYDEGEERNRGNFPPRFSGRQFPNYSSELNVNALELEDSALYLCASSLAPGLKTEQYFGPGTRLTVT.

The chain links TRBV28 to TRBJ2-1; 9 nucleotides line up with TRBD2. The CDR3 has 14 amino acids. V shed 4 bases, J shed 10 bases, and the junction held 8 bases outside the gene matches. The germline V gene has CDR1 MDHEN and CDR2 SYDVKM. CDR3 amino acids: CASSSPGLAQEQFF. The CDR3 bases are TGTGCCAGCAGTTCACCGGGACTAGCACAGGAGCAGTTCTTC.

This clonotype was observed a few times. The rearrangement joins TRBV20-1 to TRBJ2-7; D possibly uses TRBD1 or TRBD2 (6 bases each). Germline V CDR1 and CDR2: DFQATT, SNEGSKA (reference sequence). Trimming stripped 6 bases from V and 0 bases from J, with 12 bases between. The CDR3 has 13 amino acids. The CDR3 here is CSAASGASYEQYF. CDR3 DNA sequence: TGCAGTGCAGCATCGGGGGCCTCCTACGAGCAGTACTTC.

The table lists this clonotype with a few counts. This rearrangement joins TRBV7-3 to TRBJ2-5, with D perhaps matching TRBD1 or TRBD2 (5 bases each). V lost 5 bases to trimming and J lost 4 bases, with 11 bases between them. Germline-derived CDR1 and CDR2 are SGHTA and FQGTGA. The CDR3 loop spans 13 amino acids. The CDR3 sequence is CASSPGSAETQYF. The CDR3, as DNA: TGTGCCAGCAGCCCAGGGAGCGCAGAGACCCAGTACTTC.

The V and J genes are TRBV6-5 and TRBJ1-1; 7 bases are shared with TRBD1. The CDR3 totals 13 residues. Trimming removed 5 bases from V and 5 bases from J; junction bases left unmatched: 5. Germline assignment: CDR1 MNHEY and CDR2 SVGAGI. CDR3 sequence: CASSTQQGTEAFF. As DNA, the CDR3 is TGTGCCAGCAGTACCCAACAGGGGACTGAAGCTTTCTTT.

The rearrangement joins TRBV6-1 to TRBJ2-5; TRBD1 or TRBD2 may be the D gene (5 bases each). Looked up from germline, CDR1 is MNHNS and CDR2 is SASEGT. Trimming removed 2 bases from V and 7 bases from J, with 11 bases in between. CDR3 length: 13 amino acids. The CDR3 bases are TGTGCCAGCAGTGAAATGGGGGTGGGGACCCAGTACTTC. Its protein is CASSEMGVGTQYF.

This clonotype turned up a few times. The gene calls are TRBV7-2 and TRBJ2-5, with D hard to call. Trimming pared 1 base from V and 5 bases from J, leaving 14 bases between. In germline, CDR1 is SGHTA, CDR2 FQGNSA. The CDR3 sequence is 15 residues long. Here the CDR3 DNA reads TGTGCCAGCAGCTTAGGAGGTGGCTGGTCGGAGACCCAGTACTTC. Protein product: CASSLGGGWSETQYF.

This clonotype came up a few times. The CDR3 here is CASSRISSELQFDEQFF. CDR3 nucleotides: TGTGCCAGCAGCCGAATCTCTAGCGAACTACAATTCGATGAGCAGTTCTTC. The gene calls are TRBV3-1 and TRBJ2-1; a possible D gene is TRBD2 (6 bases). From germline, CDR1 is LGHDT and CDR2 YNNKEL (reference sequence). Trimming stripped 4 bases from V and 8 bases from J, with 24 bases between. The CDR3 loop spans 17 amino acids.

This clonotype has only one observation. V usage is TRBV18 and J usage is TRBJ1-2, with D unclear. The CDR3 is 15 residues long. V was cut by 3 bases and J by 4 bases, with 15 bases left in between. CDR1 is KGHSH, CDR2 LQKENI, per germline. The CDR3: CASSPIPAGSYGYTF. CDR3 nucleotide sequence: TGTGCCAGCTCACCTATACCGGCAGGCTCCTATGGCTACACCTTC.

This clonotype has a count of ten or more. This chain joins TRBV10-3 and TRBJ1-1; 7 bases match TRBD1. Germline loops: CDR1 ENHRY, CDR2 SYGVKD. Losses at the gene ends were 8 bases for V and 0 bases for J; bases not matched to a gene: 3. The CDR3 contains 13 residues. Here the CDR3 reads CAISGGMNTEAFF. The CDR3 DNA follows: TGTGCCATCTCAGGGGGGATGAACACTGAAGCTTTCTTT.

This clonotype has a handful of counts. The chain has TRBV9 and TRBJ2-5, with D possibly called TRBD1 or TRBD2 (5 bases each). The germline V and J ends were trimmed by 0 bases and 4 bases, with 19 bases remaining between them. CDR3 length: 17 residues. Germline values: CDR1 SGDLS, CDR2 YYNGEE. The CDR3 DNA sequence: TGTGCCAGCAGCGTAGTAGGTGTGTGGGGGACGGGAGAGACCCAGTACTTC. Its protein is CASSVVGVWGTGETQYF.

Only a few counts were recorded for this clonotype. This rearrangement joins TRBV5-6 to TRBJ2-5; D not resolved. CDR3 size: 14 residues. Trimming cost V 1 base and J 5 bases, with 12 bases left between them. Germline values: CDR1 SGHDT, CDR2 YYEEEE. This CDR3 is CASSLYTVTETQYF. The CDR3 DNA is TGTGCCAGCAGCTTGTACACGGTGACGGAGACCCAGTACTTC.

This clonotype showed up just a few times. The chain uses TRBV20-1 and TRBJ2-5; D is unresolved. Germline assignment: CDR1 DFQATT and CDR2 SNEGSKA (reference sequence). The ends were cut back, 6 bases at V and 6 bases at J, with 17 bases in the middle. The CDR3 is 13 amino acids. CDR3 sequence (DNA): TGCAGTGCCTATCCGCTCGGCCCGAAGACCCAGTACTTC. Its protein is CSAYPLGPKTQYF.

This clonotype was detected a few times. The V call is TRBV9, the J call TRBJ2-5; TRBD1 agrees at 7 bases. CDR1 is SGDLS, CDR2 YYNGEE, per germline. The length of the CDR3 is 13 residues. V lost 2 bases and J lost 3; bases outside the gene matches: 1. CDR3 nucleotide sequence: TGTGCCAGCAGCGTTACAGGGGAAGAGACCCAGTACTTC. Translating it yields CASSVTGEETQYF.

This clonotype was seen a few times. The chain carries TRBV12-3 or TRBV12-4 and TRBJ1-5; D is unclear. The CDR3 is 13 residues long. V was trimmed by 3 bases and J by 7 bases, leaving 10 bases between them. The CDR3 DNA sequence: TGTGCCAGCAGTTTTAATAGTCAACAGCCCCAGCATTTT. It codes for CASSFNSQQPQHF.

The V gene is TRBV10-3, the J gene TRBJ2-1; 8 nucleotides agree with TRBD2. Germline loops: CDR1 ENHRY, CDR2 SYGVKD. The CDR3 has 14 amino acids. V lost 5 bases to trimming and J lost 8 bases; unmatched junction nucleotides: 8. The CDR3 loop is CAISRTSTSDEQFF. Here the CDR3 DNA reads TGTGCCATCAGTAGGACTAGCACCAGCGATGAGCAGTTCTTC.

The genes are TRBV4-2 and TRBJ1-1; maybe TRBD1 (5 bases). Trimming left V 4 bases short and J 5 bases short, with 17 bases between. This CDR3 contains 15 residues. Per the germline V gene, CDR1 is LGHNA and CDR2 is YNFKEQ. CDR3 in amino acids: CASSRPTGGKTEAFF. CDR3 in DNA: TGTGCCAGCAGCCGACCGACGGGGGGAAAGACTGAAGCTTTCTTT.

Many counts were recorded for this clonotype. The chain combines TRBV7-3 with TRBJ2-1; the match to TRBD2 covers 8 bases. J was trimmed by 7 bases and V by 5 bases; bases with no gene match: 10. Germline CDR1 SGHTA, CDR2 FQGTGA. This CDR3 has 15 amino acids. The CDR3: CASSQGLAGSNEQFF. The CDR3 DNA reads TGTGCCAGCAGCCAAGGGCTAGCGGGTTCGAATGAGCAGTTCTTC.

This chain uses TRBV7-9 with TRBJ2-4; 8 nucleotides line up with TRBD1. Germline values: CDR1 SEHNR, CDR2 FQNEAQ (reference sequence). The CDR3 has 13 residues. Trimming took 5 bases from V and 9 from J; bases not matched to a gene: 6. The CDR3 DNA sequence: TGTGCCAGCAGCCTAGGACAGGGAGGCATTCAGTACTTC. It yields the protein CASSLGQGGIQYF.

This clonotype was seen only a few times. The chain uses TRBV4-3 and TRBJ2-1; TRBD2 matches 7 bases. Looked up from germline, CDR1 is LGHNA and CDR2 is YSLEER. The V segment lost 1 base and the J segment 0 bases; nucleotides outside the gene matches: 3. CDR3 length equals 16 residues. The CDR3 loop is CASSQVAGSSYNEQFF. The CDR3 region has the DNA TGCGCCAGCAGCCAAGTAGCGGGTAGCTCCTACAATGAGCAGTTCTTC.

Worth noting for this clonotype: The junction departs from germline at one end; a sequencing error may be responsible. The chain employs TRBV20-1 and TRBJ2-7; 14 nucleotides match TRBD2. The CDR3 has 14 residues. Germline lookup yields CDR1 DFQATT and CDR2 SNEGSKA (reference sequence). The CDR3 DNA reads as TGCAGTTCTAGACTAGCGGGAGGGTTGGGCGAGCAGTACTTC. This sequence encodes CSSRLAGGLGEQYF.

The chain is built from TRBV2 and TRBJ1-1; tentatively, D is TRBD1 (5 bases). The CDR3 runs 13 residues. In germline, CDR1 is SNHLY, CDR2 FYNNEI. V was shortened by 4 bases and J by 5 bases, with 11 bases between the two germline ends. CDR3 amino acids: CASSGGGRTEAFF. The DNA for the CDR3 is TGTGCCAGCAGTGGCGGGGGGAGGACTGAAGCTTTCTTT.

This chain joins TRBV27 and TRBJ1-1; D is perhaps TRBD1 (5 bases). This CDR3 has 14 residues. Trimming cost V 7 bases and J 3 bases, with 15 bases left between them. CDR1 is MNHEY and CDR2 is SMNVEV in the germline V gene (reference sequence). The CDR3 spells CASMAWGAYTEAFF. CDR3 coding DNA: TGTGCCAGCATGGCTTGGGGCGCCTACACTGAAGCTTTCTTT.

There are a few counts of this clonotype. This rearrangement joins TRBV5-1 to TRBJ1-2; tentative D call: TRBD1 (6 bases). The CDR3 length is 13 residues. Trimming pared 3 bases from V and 4 bases from J, leaving 10 bases between. Per the germline V gene, CDR1 is SGHRS and CDR2 is YFSETQ. The CDR3 bases are TGCGCCAGCAGCTGGGACACCGGCTATGGCTACACCTTC. Translating it yields CASSWDTGYGYTF.

Only a few counts were recorded for this clonotype. The V call is TRBV20-1, the J call TRBJ2-3, with 8 nucleotides matching TRBD2. V was clipped by 4 bases and J by 4 bases; unmatched bases: 4. The CDR3 runs to 13 residues. Germline-derived CDR1 and CDR2 are DFQATT and SNEGSKA (reference sequence). As DNA, the CDR3 is TGCAGTGCTAACGGGAGGGCCGCAGATACGCAGTATTTT. This codes for CSANGRAADTQYF.

This clonotype has ten or more counts. V gene TRBV29-1 combines with J gene TRBJ1-1; 8 bases agree with TRBD1. V shed 4 bases and J 5 bases; nucleotides not matched to a gene: 6. Germline V gene sequence: CDR1 SQVTM, CDR2 ANQGSEA. The CDR3 contains 13 residues. The CDR3, as DNA: TGCAGCGTTGTCCAGGGGGCGCGGACTGAAGCTTTCTTT. This codes for CSVVQGARTEAFF.

In its sample, this clonotype was seen many times. The chain joins TRBV6-4 to TRBJ1-2; D may be TRBD1 (5 bases). CDR3 length: 13 amino acids. The V and J ends lost 4 bases and 7 bases respectively, with 13 bases between them. Per germline, CDR1 MRHNA and CDR2 SNTAGT. In DNA, the CDR3 is TGTGCCAGCAGTGTCGACAGCTTTGGTGGCTACACCTTC. Translation: CASSVDSFGGYTF.

The chain links TRBV7-6 to TRBJ2-2, with TRBD1 as a possible D gene (6 bases). The V gene lost 1 base and the J gene lost 5 bases, with 14 bases spanning the gap. This CDR3 has 16 residues. Germline V gene sequence: CDR1 SGHVS, CDR2 FNYEAQ. The CDR3 loop reads CASSLVGASRTGELFF. The DNA for the CDR3 is TGTGCCAGCAGCTTAGTGGGGGCTAGTCGTACCGGGGAGCTGTTTTTT. Full variable domain (outside the CDR3, taken from reference TRBV7-6 and TRBJ2-2): GAGVSQSPRYKVTKRGQDVALRCDPISGHVSLYWYRQALGQGPEFLTYFNYEAQQDKSGLPNDRFSAERPEGSISTLTIQRTEQRDSAMYRCASSLVGASRTGELFFGEGSRLTVL.

This clonotype was seen once. The chain carries TRBV21-1 and TRBJ2-5; the table names TRBD1, a call not compared with the DNA. TRBV21-1 is a pseudogene segment. The CDR3 extends over 18 amino acids. In DNA, the CDR3 is TGTGCCAGCAGCAAAGAACTGTCTGGGGACCCTTACCAAGAGACCCAGTACTTC. Translation gives CASSKELSGDPYQETQYF.

For this clonotype: One junction end disagrees with the germline gene, perhaps due to a read error. The V and J genes are TRBV10-3 and TRBJ1-2, with 9 bases lining up with TRBD1. From germline, CDR1 is ENHRY and CDR2 SYGVKD. This CDR3 contains 15 residues. As DNA, the CDR3 is TGTGCCATCAGTGAGACCCTACAGGGGGCTGAAGGCTACGCCTTC. Protein: CAISETLQGAEGYAF.

This chain connects TRBV6-1 to TRBJ1-5; weak D call: TRBD1 (5 bases). The V and J ends lost 2 bases and 4 bases respectively, with 12 bases between them. The CDR3 covers 15 residues. The germline V gene has CDR1 MNHNS and CDR2 SASEGT. The CDR3 coding sequence is TGTGCCAGCAGTGAATCATTGGGGGGGAATCAGCCCCAGCATTTT. Amino acid sequence: CASSESLGGNQPQHF.